These T cell receptor beta chains were read from a single sample in a study of blood T cell repertoires in COVID-19. Sequencing used immunoSEQ multiplex PCR; TCRdb keeps in-frame clones, though not all of them. This table holds about 420,000 clones, about 90% found once. The sample consisted of peripheral blood. The receptors come from a man between 18 and 35 years old with COVID-19, enrolled during active disease. The CDR3 runs from the conserved cysteine through the conserved F or W. A D gene is named only where the DNA matches it firmly. Only some rows state a clone size, as once, few, many or a class for expanded clones.

abundance	len	j_gene	v_gene	d_gene	CDR3aa	CDR3nt
-	15	TRBJ2-2	TRBV30	TRBD1	CAWREQGAGTGELFF	TGTGCCTGGAGGGAACAGGGGGCCGGCACCGGGGAGCTGTTTTTT
once	19	TRBJ2-3	TRBV10-3	TRBD2	CAISESSLASGGLTDTQYF	TGTGCCATCAGTGAGTCGAGCCTGGCTAGCGGGGGCCTCACAGATACGCAGTATTTT
-	17	TRBJ2-1	TRBV19	TRBD2	CASSRGLAGDSYNEQFF	TGTGCCAGTAGTCGGGGACTAGCGGGGGACTCCTACAATGAGCAGTTCTTC
-	14	TRBJ2-5	TRBV7-2	TRBD2	CASRQSGGEETQYF	TGTGCCAGCAGACAAAGCGGGGGGGAGGAGACCCAGTACTTC
-	13	TRBJ2-1	TRBV12-3/TRBV12-4	-	CASSFSWHNEQFF	TGTGCCAGCAGTTTTTCGTGGCACAATGAGCAGTTCTTC
-	16	TRBJ2-3	TRBV18	TRBD2	CASSPPGSAGGDTQYF	TGTGCCAGCTCACCACCGGGGAGCGCGGGAGGAGATACGCAGTATTTT
few	16	TRBJ1-6	TRBV4-1	-	CASSPGPGTRDSPLHF	TGCGCCAGCAGCCCCGGTCCCGGGACACGGGATTCACCCCTCCACTTT
-	11	TRBJ2-7	TRBV12-3/TRBV12-4	-	CASSLGLEQYF	TGTGCCAGCAGTCTAGGGCTCGAGCAGTACTTC
-	15	TRBJ1-5	TRBV27	-	CASSLPDRKNQPQHF	TGTGCCAGCAGTTTACCAGACAGGAAGAATCAGCCCCAGCATTTT
-	15	TRBJ2-7	TRBV10-3	-	CAISESRDKAYEQYF	TGTGCCATCAGTGAGTCCCGGGACAAAGCCTACGAGCAGTACTTC
-	14	TRBJ2-3	TRBV18	TRBD1	CASSPRTGSDTQYF	TGTGCCAGCTCACCAAGGACAGGGTCAGATACGCAGTATTTT
-	13	TRBJ1-3	TRBV6-5	-	CASSYNSGNTIYF	TGTGCCAGCAGTTATAACTCTGGAAACACCATATATTTT
-	14	TRBJ2-1	TRBV29-1	TRBD2	CSVEGGSSYNEQFF	TGCAGCGTTGAGGGGGGGAGCTCCTACAATGAGCAGTTCTTC
-	16	TRBJ1-6	TRBV11-2	TRBD1	CASSRTGEVVNSPLHF	TGTGCCAGCAGCCGAACAGGGGAGGTTGTTAATTCACCCCTCCACTTT
-	15	TRBJ1-1	TRBV5-8	TRBD1	CASSQKQGKWAEAFF	TGTGCCAGCAGCCAAAAACAGGGGAAATGGGCTGAAGCTTTCTTT
-	17	TRBJ1-5	TRBV15	-	CATSDQERKGRLGPQHF	TGTGCCACCAGCGACCAAGAGAGGAAAGGCCGACTGGGGCCCCAGCATTTT
once	16	TRBJ2-2	TRBV21-1	-	CASSPQGQGLDGELFF	TGTGCCAGCAGCCCCCAGGGACAGGGGTTAGACGGGGAGCTGTTTTTT
-	16	TRBJ1-1	TRBV5-1	-	CASSLGGLGARTEAFF	TGCGCCAGCAGCTTGGGGGGTTTAGGGGCACGGACTGAAGCTTTCTTT
-	15	TRBJ2-7	TRBV5-1	-	CASSLTGPSTYEQYF	TGCGCCAGCAGCTTAACAGGACCCTCGACCTACGAGCAGTACTTC
-	15	TRBJ1-6	TRBV6-5	-	CASGAGQASGAPLHF	TGTGCCAGCGGGGCAGGTCAGGCCTCCGGAGCACCCCTCCACTTT
-	14	TRBJ2-1	TRBV9	TRBD2	CASSSRDYDNEQFF	TGTGCCAGCAGCTCCCGGGACTACGACAATGAGCAGTTCTTC
-	16	TRBJ1-6	TRBV2	TRBD1	CASSPQGLQSNSPLHF	TGTGCCAGCAGCCCACAGGGGCTTCAGAGTAATTCACCCCTCCACTTT
-	15	TRBJ1-5	TRBV11-2	-	CASSLGVGGNQPQHF	TGTGCCAGCAGCTTAGGGGTGGGGGGAAATCAGCCCCAGCATTTT
once	16	TRBJ2-2	TRBV6-4	TRBD2	CASSLLAGGNTGELFF	TGTGCCAGCAGCTTACTGGCGGGAGGTAACACCGGGGAGCTGTTTTTT
-	16	TRBJ2-7	TRBV27	TRBD1	CASSPTPGQGSHEQYF	TGTGCCAGCAGTCCTACCCCGGGACAGGGGTCCCACGAGCAGTACTTC
-	15	TRBJ2-5	TRBV18	TRBD2	CASSPGEGQQETQYF	TGTGCCAGCTCACCCGGGGAGGGTCAACAAGAGACCCAGTACTTC
-	17	TRBJ1-5	TRBV2	TRBD1	CASSKIAGQGNNQPQHF	TGTGCCAGCAGCAAGATAGCGGGACAGGGGAACAATCAGCCCCAGCATTTT
once	14	TRBJ2-5	TRBV7-2	-	CASRRGGGSETQYF	TGTGCCAGCAGACGTGGGGGGGGCTCAGAGACCCAGTACTTC
-	20	TRBJ2-2	TRBV4-1	TRBD2	CASSLEGPELAGGPIGELFF	TGCGCCAGCAGCCTGGAAGGGCCCGAACTAGCGGGAGGGCCGATCGGGGAGCTGTTTTTT
few	15	TRBJ2-1	TRBV7-3	-	CASSPQAGSANEQFF	TGTGCCAGCAGCCCCCAGGCGGGGTCGGCCAATGAGCAGTTCTTC
-	14	TRBJ1-5	TRBV10-3	TRBD1	CAIRGTGLNQPQHF	TGTGCCATCAGAGGGACAGGGCTTAATCAGCCCCAGCATTTT
-	18	TRBJ2-1	TRBV19	TRBD2	CASSSGLAGEIIYNEQFF	TGTGCCAGTAGTTCTGGACTAGCGGGGGAGATCATCTACAATGAGCAGTTCTTC
-	18	TRBJ2-3	TRBV2	TRBD2	CASSEEASGRPFTDTQYF	TGTGCCAGCAGTGAAGAGGCTAGCGGGAGGCCTTTCACAGATACGCAGTATTTT
-	13	TRBJ1-1	TRBV28	-	CASSFRQVTEAFF	TGTGCCAGCAGTTTTCGTCAGGTAACTGAAGCTTTCTTT
once	13	TRBJ1-6	TRBV9	-	CASRGTHNSPLHF	TGTGCCAGCAGGGGGACACATAATTCACCCCTCCACTTT
-	15	TRBJ2-7	TRBV15	TRBD1	CATSRGQGQTYEQYF	TGTGCCACCAGCAGGGGACAGGGACAAACCTACGAGCAGTACTTC
-	15	TRBJ2-2	TRBV27	TRBD2	CASSFGGREPGELFF	TGTGCCAGCAGTTTTGGCGGGAGAGAGCCCGGGGAGCTGTTTTTT